The entry below gives a single T cell receptor beta chain sequence along with its context. There is no known antigen for this receptor. Per-nucleotide qualities are absent, and no much larger clonotype sits a single base away. Each collaborating institution followed its own protocols to collect whole blood in K2EDTA tubes. Collaborator samples were shipped for TCRbeta analysis as frozen whole blood, isolated PBMCs, or DNA extracted from either sample type. This entry comes from a study of blood T cell repertoires in COVID-19 (TCRdb year 2020). With respect to the entire study: Samples from collaborators originated in the United States, Italy and Spain and spanned both the acute and convalescent phases of COVID-19. Samples came from the ongoing ImmuneRACE study (first 160 participants) plus 1,254 subjects from 6 global collaborators. The material from the prospective study consisted of cDNA or gDNA derived from T cells, B-cell-depleted T cells, or PBMCs. Nearly every sample came with metadata listing a de-identified subject ID, COVID-19 status, age in years and sex. Where HLA class I and class II types were available, the types were taken from metadata supplied by the sample provider, not from assay-based typing. Deeply sampled blood TCRbeta repertoires from subjects exposed to, actively infected with, or recovered from COVID-19 were included in the dataset. A freely available public database, intended as a resource for researchers studying the immune response to SARS-CoV-2, is where the repertoires were released. The paper as a whole reports these results and caveats: Clinical and demographic metadata were provided uncurated, with the amount varying by source and participant.

The immunoSEQ Assay, a bias-controlled multiplex PCR, was used to amplify TCRbeta CDR3 regions from genomic DNA. As for the original processing: The number of nucleated cells in each sample was estimated by amplification of reference gene primers within the assay. Sequence reads were collapsed and filtered to measure the absolute abundance of every unique TCRbeta CDR3 rearrangement. Productive Simpson clonality was computed per sample as the square root of Simpson's diversity index over productive rearrangements. Entries here come from immuneACCESS through TCRdb and include only in-frame sequences with V and J called. Some clones fail to appear in such tables; in the studies checked, an unresolved V gene covers under half of the shortfall, and the cause of the remainder is unknown. The V and J calls and the clone size are those of that table, but D and trimming were determined from the DNA. The table for this sample lists tens of thousands of clones; approximately 86% of them were counted only once. 23% of the sample belongs to the ten largest clones.

The clonotype originates from a woman of 80 years or more in a cohort sampled during active or convalescent COVID-19. Sequenced: peripheral blood.

The sequenced DNA is TGTGCCATCAGTCGCGCGGGAAGCACAGATACGCAGTATTTT. This gives the protein CAISRAGSTDTQYF. The receptor chain draws on TRBV10-3 and TRBJ2-3; 6 matching bases give a weak D call of TRBD2. Spanning cysteine to phenylalanine, the CDR3 consists of 14 amino acids. Only CDR3 DNA remains: 42 bases, in frame from the first base. According to the germline V gene, CDR1 reads ENHRY and CDR2 reads SYGVKD. Deletion took 5 bases off V and 0 bases off J, with a span of 9 bases between the germline ends.